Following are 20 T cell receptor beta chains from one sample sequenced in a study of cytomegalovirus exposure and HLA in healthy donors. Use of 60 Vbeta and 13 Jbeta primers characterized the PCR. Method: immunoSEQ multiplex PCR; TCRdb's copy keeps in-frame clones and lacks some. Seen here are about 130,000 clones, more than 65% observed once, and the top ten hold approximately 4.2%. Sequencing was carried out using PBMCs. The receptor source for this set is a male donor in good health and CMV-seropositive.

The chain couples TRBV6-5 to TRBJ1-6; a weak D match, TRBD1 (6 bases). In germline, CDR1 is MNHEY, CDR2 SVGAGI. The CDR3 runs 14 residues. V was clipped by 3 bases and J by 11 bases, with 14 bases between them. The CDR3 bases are TGTGCCAGCAGTTATTCAGGGGACGTGGCACCCCTCCACTTT. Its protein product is CASSYSGDVAPLHF.

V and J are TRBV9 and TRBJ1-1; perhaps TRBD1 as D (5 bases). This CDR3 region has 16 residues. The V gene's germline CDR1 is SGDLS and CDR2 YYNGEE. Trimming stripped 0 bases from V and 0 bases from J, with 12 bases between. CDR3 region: CASSVDSRVLNTEAFF. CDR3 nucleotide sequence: TGTGCCAGCAGCGTAGACAGCAGGGTTTTGAACACTGAAGCTTTCTTT.

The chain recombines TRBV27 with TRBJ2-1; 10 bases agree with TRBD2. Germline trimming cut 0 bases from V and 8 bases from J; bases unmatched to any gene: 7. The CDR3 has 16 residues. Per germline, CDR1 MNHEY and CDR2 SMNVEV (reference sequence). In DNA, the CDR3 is TGTGCCAGCAGTTTATCCCCTAGCGGGAGAATATATGAGCAGTTCTTC. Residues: CASSLSPSGRIYEQFF.

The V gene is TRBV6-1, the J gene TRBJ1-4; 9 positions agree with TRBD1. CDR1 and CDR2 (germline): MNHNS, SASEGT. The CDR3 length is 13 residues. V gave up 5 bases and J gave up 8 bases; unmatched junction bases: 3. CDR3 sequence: CASSRDRVEKLFF. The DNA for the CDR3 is TGTGCCAGCAGTCGGGACAGGGTCGAAAAACTGTTTTTT.

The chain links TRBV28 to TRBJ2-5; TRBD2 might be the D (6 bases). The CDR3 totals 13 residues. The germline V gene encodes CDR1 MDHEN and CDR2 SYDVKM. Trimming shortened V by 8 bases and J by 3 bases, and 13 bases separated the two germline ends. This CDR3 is CASAGPGEETQYF. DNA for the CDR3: TGTGCCAGCGCAGGTCCGGGAGAAGAGACCCAGTACTTC.

CDR3 region: CASSEAALAGIYEQYF. The DNA of the CDR3 is TGTGCCAGCAGTGAAGCGGCCCTAGCGGGAATCTACGAGCAGTACTTC. This chain uses TRBV6-1 with TRBJ2-7; 9 bases align to TRBD2. Germline V CDR1 and CDR2: MNHNS, SASEGT. The CDR3 spans 16 residues. Germline trimming cut 0 bases from V and 3 bases from J; bases unmatched to any gene: 6.

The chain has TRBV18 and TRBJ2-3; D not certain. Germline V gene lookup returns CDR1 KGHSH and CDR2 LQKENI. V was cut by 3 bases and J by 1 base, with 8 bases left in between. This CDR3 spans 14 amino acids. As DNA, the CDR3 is TGTGCCAGCTCACCGATACTGGGCACAGATACGCAGTATTTT. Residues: CASSPILGTDTQYF.

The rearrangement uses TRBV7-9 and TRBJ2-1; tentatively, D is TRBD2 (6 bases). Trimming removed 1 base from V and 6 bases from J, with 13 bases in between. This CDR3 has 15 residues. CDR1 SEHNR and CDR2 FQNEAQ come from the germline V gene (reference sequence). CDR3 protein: CASSLVPRGRNEQFF. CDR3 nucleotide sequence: TGTGCCAGCAGCTTAGTACCGCGGGGCCGCAATGAGCAGTTCTTC.

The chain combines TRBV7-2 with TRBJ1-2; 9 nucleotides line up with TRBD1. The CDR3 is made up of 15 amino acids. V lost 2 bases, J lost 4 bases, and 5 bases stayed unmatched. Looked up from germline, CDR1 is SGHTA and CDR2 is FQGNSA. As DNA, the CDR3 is TGTGCCAGCAGCTTAAATGCACAGGGGGCCTATGGCTACACCTTC. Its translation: CASSLNAQGAYGYTF.

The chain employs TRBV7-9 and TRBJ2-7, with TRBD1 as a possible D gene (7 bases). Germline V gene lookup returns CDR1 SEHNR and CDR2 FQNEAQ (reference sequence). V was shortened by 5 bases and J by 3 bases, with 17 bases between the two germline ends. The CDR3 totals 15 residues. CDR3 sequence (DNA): TGTGCCAGCAGCGTGGTCAGGGGGGTACGCTACGAGCAGTACTTC. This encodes CASSVVRGVRYEQYF. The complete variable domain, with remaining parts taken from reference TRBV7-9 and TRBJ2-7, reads DTGVSQNPRHKITKRGQNVTFRCDPISEHNRLYWYRQTLGQGPEFLTYFQNEAQLEKSRLLSDRFSAERPKGSFSTLEIQRTEQGDSAMYLCASSVVRGVRYEQYFGPGTRLTVT.

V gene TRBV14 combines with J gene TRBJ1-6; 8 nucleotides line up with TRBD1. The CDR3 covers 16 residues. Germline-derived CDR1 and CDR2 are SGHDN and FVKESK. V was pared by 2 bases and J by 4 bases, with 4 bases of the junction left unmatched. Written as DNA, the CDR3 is TGTGCCAGCAGCCAAAGACAGGGGCGGTATAATTCACCCCTCCACTTT. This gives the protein CASSQRQGRYNSPLHF.

CDR3 sequence reads: CASSLLSGAQPQHF. The CDR3 nucleotides read TGTGCCAGCAGTTTACTGTCAGGGGCCCAGCCCCAGCATTTT. The chain links TRBV28 to TRBJ1-5; TRBD1 might be the D (6 bases). The germline V gene encodes CDR1 MDHEN and CDR2 SYDVKM. V lost 2 bases and J lost 7, with 12 bases in between. CDR3 size: 14 residues.

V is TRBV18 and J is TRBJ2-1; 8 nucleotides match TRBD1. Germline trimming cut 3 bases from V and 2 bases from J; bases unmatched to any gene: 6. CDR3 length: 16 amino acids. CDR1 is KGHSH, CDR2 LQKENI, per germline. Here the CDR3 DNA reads TGTGCCAGCTCACCGATCGACAGGGGCGCCTACAATGAGCAGTTCTTC. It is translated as CASSPIDRGAYNEQFF.

DNA for the CDR3: TGTGCCAGCAGCCTCCAGGGGGGCACAGATACGCAGTATTTT. It codes for CASSLQGGTDTQYF. The gene calls are TRBV7-2 and TRBJ2-3; TRBD1 matches 7 bases. Germline CDR1 and CDR2: SGHTA and FQGNSA. There are 14 residues in the CDR3. The J segment lost 1 base and the V segment lost 5 bases, leaving 3 bases of the junction unmatched.

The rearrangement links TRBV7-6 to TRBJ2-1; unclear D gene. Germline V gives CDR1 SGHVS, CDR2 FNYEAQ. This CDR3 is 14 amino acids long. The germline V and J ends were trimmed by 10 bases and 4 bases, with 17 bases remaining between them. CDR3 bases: TGTGCCACCCGTGCGGCTTTTTTTTACAATGAGCAGTTCTTC. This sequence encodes CATRAAFFYNEQFF.

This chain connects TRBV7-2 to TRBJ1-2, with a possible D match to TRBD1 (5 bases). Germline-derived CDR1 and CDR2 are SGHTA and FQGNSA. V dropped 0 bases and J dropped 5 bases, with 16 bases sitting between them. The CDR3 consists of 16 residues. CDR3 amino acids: CASSLAKLTAGYGYTF. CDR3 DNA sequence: TGTGCCAGCAGCTTAGCGAAACTGACAGCGGGATATGGCTACACCTTC. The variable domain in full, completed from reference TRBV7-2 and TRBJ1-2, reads GAGVSQSPSNKVTEKGKDVELRCDPISGHTALYWYRQSLGQGLEFLIYFQGNSAPDKSGLPSDRFSAERTGGSVSTLTIQRTQQEDSAVYLCASSLAKLTAGYGYTFGSGTRLTVV.

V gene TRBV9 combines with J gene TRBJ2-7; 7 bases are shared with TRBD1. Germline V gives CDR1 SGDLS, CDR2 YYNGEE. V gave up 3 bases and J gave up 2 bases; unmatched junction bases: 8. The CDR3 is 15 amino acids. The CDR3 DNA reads TGTGCCAGCAGCGGCGCCCCCGGGACAGCCTACGAGCAGTACTTC. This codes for CASSGAPGTAYEQYF.

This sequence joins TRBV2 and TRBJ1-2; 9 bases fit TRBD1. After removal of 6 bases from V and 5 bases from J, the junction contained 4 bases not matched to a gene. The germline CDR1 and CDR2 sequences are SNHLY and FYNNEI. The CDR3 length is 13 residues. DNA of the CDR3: TGTGCCAGCAGCGACAGGGGGAAGTATGGCTACACCTTC. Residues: CASSDRGKYGYTF.

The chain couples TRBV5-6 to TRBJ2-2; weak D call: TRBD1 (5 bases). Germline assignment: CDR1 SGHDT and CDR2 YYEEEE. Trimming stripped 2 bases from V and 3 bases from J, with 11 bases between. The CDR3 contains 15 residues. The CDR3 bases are TGTGCCAGCAGCTTACCCAGGGTGTACACCGGGGAGCTGTTTTTT. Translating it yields CASSLPRVYTGELFF.

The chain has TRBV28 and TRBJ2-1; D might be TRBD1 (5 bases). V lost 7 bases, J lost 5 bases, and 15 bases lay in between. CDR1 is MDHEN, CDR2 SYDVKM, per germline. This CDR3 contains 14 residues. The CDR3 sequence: CASTGLTEHNEQFF. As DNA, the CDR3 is TGTGCCAGCACGGGTTTGACAGAACACAATGAGCAGTTCTTC.